What follows describes a single TCR beta chain. Authors' processing steps: Estimation of nucleated cell counts was performed using reference gene primer amplification. TCRdb's copy holds only in-frame clones and misses some; the assay was immunoSEQ multiplex PCR. The DNA was the basis for D and trimming; V, J and clone size are from that table. The sample lists over 65,000 clones, about nine tenths occurring once. Unmatched junction bases numbered 7, after V lost 6 bases and J lost 0 bases. This CDR3 has 15 residues. Germline loops: CDR1 MNHEY, CDR2 SVGAGI. The sample belongs to a study of blood T cell repertoires in COVID-19.

The sequence was obtained from a man under 40 with acute or convalescent COVID-19. Sequencing used peripheral blood. V is TRBV6-5 and J is TRBJ2-7; 8 bases agree with TRBD2. The DNA for the CDR3 is TGTGCCAGCAGCTCCGGGGCGGGAGGCTCCTACGAGCAGTACTTC. It yields the protein CASSSGAGGSYEQYF.